One sample yielded the 10 T cell receptor beta chains listed below, sequenced in a study of Ad26.COV2.S vaccination and SARS-CoV-2 variants. Sample treatment: 19 received Ad26.COV2.S at low or high dose, single or two shots; a few received placebo; per-sample allocation not given. Day 63 after the first vaccine or placebo injection was the time point for sampling. TCRdb's table, derived via immunoSEQ multiplex PCR, lists solely in-frame clones and lacks some. The data contain fewer than 400,000 clones, 85% to 90% of them singletons. Sequenced material: peripheral blood, taken in a trial of Ad26.COV2.S vaccine versus placebo. The origin of the receptors is a person between 18 and 65 years old who received the Ad26.COV2.S COVID-19 vaccine or a placebo.

The chain joins TRBV27 to TRBJ1-2; 8 bases are shared with TRBD1. From germline, CDR1 is MNHEY and CDR2 SMNVEV (reference sequence). CDR3 length equals 15 residues. With V trimmed by 3 bases and J by 7 bases, 10 bases remained unmatched. This CDR3 is CASSLSPRTGGGYTF. DNA of the CDR3: TGTGCCAGCAGTTTGTCCCCCCGAACAGGGGGTGGCTACACCTTC.

This chain joins TRBV11-2 and TRBJ2-7; 7 nucleotides match TRBD1. V shed 6 bases and J 6 bases; nucleotides not matched to a gene: 11. Looked up from germline, CDR1 is SGHAT and CDR2 is FQNNGV. CDR3 length: 14 amino acids. The CDR3 nucleotides read TGTGCCAGCAGGAGACCGGGACAGCAAACCGAGCAGTACTTC. Translation: CASRRPGQQTEQYF.

CDR3 in amino acids: CASSQKTGLHEQYF. The CDR3 bases are TGTGCCAGCAGCCAAAAAACAGGGCTGCACGAGCAGTACTTC. The chain recombines TRBV7-9 with TRBJ2-7; tentatively, D is TRBD1 (6 bases). V was clipped by 5 bases and J by 5 bases, with 16 bases between them. The CDR3 is 14 residues long. Germline values: CDR1 SEHNR, CDR2 FQNEAQ (reference sequence).

About this clone: Germline is not matched at one junction end, which may reflect a read error. V is TRBV5-4 and J is TRBJ1-2; D is possibly TRBD1 (5 bases). This CDR3 comprises 13 residues. The germline V gene encodes CDR1 SGHNT and CDR2 YYREEE (reference sequence). CDR3 protein: CASSPNPGPRSAF. CDR3 coding DNA: TGTGCCAGCAGCCCTAATCCGGGACCGCGTAGTGCCTTC.

The chain couples TRBV27 to TRBJ2-3; a possible D gene is TRBD1 (5 bases). This CDR3 contains 12 residues. V lost 11 bases to trimming and J lost 6 bases, with 15 bases between them. Germline V gene data show CDR1 as MNHEY and CDR2 as SMNVEV (reference sequence). CDR3 sequence: CAVQGVGDTQYF. The CDR3 region has the DNA TGTGCCGTCCAAGGGGTCGGTGATACGCAGTATTTT.

The gene calls are TRBV28 and TRBJ2-2; 7 nucleotides match TRBD2. Germline CDR1 and CDR2: MDHEN and SYDVKM. CDR3 size: 14 residues. V lost 5 bases to trimming and J lost 6 bases; unmatched junction nucleotides: 6. The CDR3, as DNA: TGTGCCAGCAGTCCCCGGGGGAGGGCCGGGGAGCTGTTTTTT. Amino acid sequence: CASSPRGRAGELFF.

The chain uses TRBV30 and TRBJ2-1; possible D gene TRBD2, 6 bases. Per the germline V gene, CDR1 is GTSNPN and CDR2 is SVGIG (reference sequence). Trimming left V 0 bases short and J 2 bases short, with 11 bases between. This CDR3 region has 15 residues. The CDR3, as DNA: TGTGCCTGGAGTGTAGCAGCGGGTCCCTACAATGAGCAGTTCTTC. This sequence encodes CAWSVAAGPYNEQFF. The full variable domain, with the rest looked up from reference TRBV30 and TRBJ2-1, is SQTIHQWPATLVQPVGSPLSLECTVEGTSNPNLYWYRQAAGRGLQLLFYSVGIGQISSEVPQNLSASRPQDRQFILSSKKLLLSDSGFYLCAWSVAAGPYNEQFFGPGTRLTVL.

This chain uses TRBV5-4 with TRBJ1-1, with D perhaps TRBD1 (6 bases). Germline CDR1 and CDR2: SGHNT and YYREEE (reference sequence). The CDR3 extends over 13 amino acids. V dropped 0 bases and J dropped 5 bases, with 8 bases sitting between them. In nucleotides, the CDR3 is TGTGCCAGCAGCTTGGCAGGGGAAACTGAAGCTTTCTTT. This codes for CASSLAGETEAFF.

In regard to this clone: At one boundary the junction diverges from the germline segment, which might be a read error. This sequence joins TRBV19 and TRBJ1-1, with TRBD1 matching 10 bases. This CDR3 has 15 residues. Per the germline V gene, CDR1 is LNHDA and CDR2 is SQIVND (reference sequence). In DNA, the CDR3 is TGTGCCAGTAGTACCCCGGGACAGGGGCCCCTTGAACGAGTCTTT. As protein: CASSTPGQGPLERVF.

The chain couples TRBV9 to TRBJ1-2, with 9 bases matching TRBD1. V was clipped by 3 bases and J by 6 bases; unmatched bases: 6. The germline V gene has CDR1 SGDLS and CDR2 YYNGEE. The length of the CDR3 is 14 residues. CDR3 coding DNA: TGTGCCAGCAGCGCCACACAGGGGGCTCATGGCTACACCTTC. This gives the protein CASSATQGAHGYTF.